This record concerns one T cell receptor beta chain sequence. Profiling relied on immunoSEQ multiplex PCR, and the TCRdb table lists in-frame clones only, not all of them. The table records roughly 260,000 clones, about 88% of them present only once. This sample was included in a study of blood T cell repertoires in COVID-19. Background on the study: The analysed material was cDNA or gDNA that came from T cells, B-cell-depleted T cells, or PBMCs.

Germline V gene sequence: CDR1 LGHNA, CDR2 YNFKEQ. V lost 0 bases and J lost 3; bases outside the gene matches: 9. The CDR3 is 17 residues long. The sample taken for sequencing was peripheral blood. The chain links TRBV4-2 to TRBJ2-3; 7 nucleotides align to TRBD1. This clonotype was obtained from a man between 60 and 75 years old who had recovered from COVID-19. The CDR3 reads CASSQETDRVRTDTQYF. The CDR3 DNA reads TGTGCCAGCAGCCAAGAGACCGACAGGGTTCGGACAGATACGCAGTATTTT.